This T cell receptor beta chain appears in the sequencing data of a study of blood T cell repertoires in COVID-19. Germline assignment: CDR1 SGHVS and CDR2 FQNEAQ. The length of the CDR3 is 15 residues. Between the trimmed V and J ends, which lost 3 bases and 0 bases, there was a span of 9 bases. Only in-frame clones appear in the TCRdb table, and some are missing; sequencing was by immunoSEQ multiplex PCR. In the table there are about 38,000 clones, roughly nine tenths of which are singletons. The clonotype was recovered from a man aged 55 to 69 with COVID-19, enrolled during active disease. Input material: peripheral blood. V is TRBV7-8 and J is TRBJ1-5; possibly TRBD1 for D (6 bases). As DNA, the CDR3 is TGTGCCAGCAGCTTGGGACAAATTAGCAATCAGCCCCAGCATTTT. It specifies CASSLGQISNQPQHF.